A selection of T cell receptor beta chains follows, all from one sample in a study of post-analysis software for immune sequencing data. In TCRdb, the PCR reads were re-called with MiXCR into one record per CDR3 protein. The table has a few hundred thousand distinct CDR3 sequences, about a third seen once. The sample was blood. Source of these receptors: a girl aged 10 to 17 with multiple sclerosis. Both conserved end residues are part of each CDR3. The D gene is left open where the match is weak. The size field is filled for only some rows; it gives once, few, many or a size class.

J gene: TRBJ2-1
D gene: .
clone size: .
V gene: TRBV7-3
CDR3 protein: CANSPNGASYNEQFF
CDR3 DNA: TGTGCCAACAGCCCCAACGGGGCCTCTTACAATGAGCAGTTCTTC

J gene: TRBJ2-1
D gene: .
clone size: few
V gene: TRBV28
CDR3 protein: CASREGHFYNEQFF
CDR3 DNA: TGTGCCAGCAGAGAGGGACACTTCTACAATGAGCAGTTCTTC

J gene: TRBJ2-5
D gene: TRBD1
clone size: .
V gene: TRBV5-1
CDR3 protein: CASSLGPGQGAGETQYF
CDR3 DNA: TGCGCCAGCAGCTTGGGACCCGGACAGGGGGCAGGAGAGACCCAGTACTTC

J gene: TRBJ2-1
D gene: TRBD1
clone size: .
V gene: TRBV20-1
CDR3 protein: CSASHPGQTYNEQFF
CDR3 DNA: TGCAGTGCTAGTCACCCGGGACAGACCTACAATGAGCAGTTCTTC

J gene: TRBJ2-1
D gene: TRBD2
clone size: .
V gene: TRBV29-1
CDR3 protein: CSVEDPTASGVAYNEQFF
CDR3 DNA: TGCAGCGTTGAAGATCCTACCGCTAGCGGGGTCGCCTACAATGAGCAGTTCTTC

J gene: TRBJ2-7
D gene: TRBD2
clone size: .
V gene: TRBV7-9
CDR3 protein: CASSLAEGLQYF
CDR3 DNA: TGTGCCAGCAGCTTAGCCGAGGGACTACAGTACTTC

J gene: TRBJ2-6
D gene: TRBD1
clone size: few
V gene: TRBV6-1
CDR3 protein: CASSLGTGANSGANVLTF
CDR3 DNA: TGTGCCAGCAGTCTGGGGACAGGGGCCAACTCTGGGGCCAACGTCCTGACTTTC

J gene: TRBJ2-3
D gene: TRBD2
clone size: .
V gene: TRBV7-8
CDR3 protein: CASSSAWTSGTDTQYF
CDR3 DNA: TGTGCCAGCAGCTCCGCGTGGACTAGCGGCACAGATACGCAGTATTTT

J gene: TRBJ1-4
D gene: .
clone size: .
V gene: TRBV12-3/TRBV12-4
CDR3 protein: CASSPLGEKLFF
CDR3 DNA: TGTGCCAGCAGTCCGCTGGGTGAAAAACTGTTTTTT

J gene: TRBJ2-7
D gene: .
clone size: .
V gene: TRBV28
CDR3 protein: CASSTQGPYEQYF
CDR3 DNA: TGTGCCAGCAGTACGCAGGGGCCCTACGAGCAGTACTTC

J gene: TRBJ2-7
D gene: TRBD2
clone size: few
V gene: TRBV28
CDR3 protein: CASRWAGEAYEQYF
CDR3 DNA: TGTGCCAGCAGGTGGGCGGGGGAAGCCTACGAGCAGTACTTC

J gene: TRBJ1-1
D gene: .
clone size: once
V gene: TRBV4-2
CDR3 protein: CASSPPGDPGRTEAFF
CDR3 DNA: TGTGCCAGCAGCCCCCCAGGGGATCCGGGGAGGACTGAAGCTTTCTTT

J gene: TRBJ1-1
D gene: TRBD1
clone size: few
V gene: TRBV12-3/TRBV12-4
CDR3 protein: CASSPGTGTNTEAFF
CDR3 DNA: TGTGCCAGCAGCCCTGGGACAGGGACGAACACCGAAGCTTTCTTT

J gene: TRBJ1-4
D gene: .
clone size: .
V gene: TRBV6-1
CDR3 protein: CASSQGGVDREKLFF
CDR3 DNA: TGTGCCAGCAGCCAGGGTGGGGTGGATAGGGAAAAACTGTTTTTT

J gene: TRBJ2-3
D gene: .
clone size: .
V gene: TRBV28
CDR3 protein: CASSTLLTPTRTDTQYF
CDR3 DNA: TGTGCCAGCAGTACCCTCTTAACGCCCACCCGGACAGATACGCAGTATTTT

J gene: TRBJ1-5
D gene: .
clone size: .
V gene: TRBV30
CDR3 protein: CAWSVKGNQPQHF
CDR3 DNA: TGTGCCTGGAGTGTGAAGGGGAATCAGCCCCAGCATTTT